This T cell receptor beta chain was profiled in a study of shared clonotypes between healthy human individuals. For the study at large: Each donor contributed plates that comprised three CD4 naive, three CD4 memory, two CD8 naive and one CD8 memory. Study outcomes and limitations: Generation of non-shared clonotypes was less probable than generation of clonotypes shared by all four donors.

The germline V gene has CDR1 MDHEN and CDR2 SYDVKM. The ends lost 2 bases at V and 5 bases at J; junction bases unmatched: 2. CDR3 size: 14 residues. The count of this clone is one. No antigen is known for it. Other DNA sequences within the sample encode an identical CDR3. TCRdb's table, derived via immunoSEQ multiplex PCR, lists solely in-frame clones and lacks some. The sample has roughly 720,000 clones; less than 95% are singletons. Specimen: memory CD8+ T cells from PBMCs. Subset here: CD45RO+ cells pooled with CCR7-negative TemRA cells. The receptor was derived from a man aged 18 to 29 in good health. Some clones in this sample may be carry-over from other donors' samples. The chain recombines TRBV28 with TRBJ2-2; 7 bases are a match to TRBD2. Written as DNA, the CDR3 is TGTGCCAGCAGTTTAACGGGGGGAACCGGGGAGCTGTTTTTT. Protein sequence: CASSLTGGTGELFF.